These 6 T cell receptor beta chains were all obtained from the same sample, sequenced in a study of cytomegalovirus exposure and HLA in healthy donors (dated by TCRdb to 2015 to 2018). Library preparation was by the immunoSEQ multiplex PCR assay. A mixture of 60 forward primers for TCR Vbeta segments and 13 reverse primers for TCR Jbeta segments was used in the multiplex PCR. What TCRdb holds here is the immuneACCESS table cut down to in-frame rearrangements. Part of the clones is not present; checked against another copy, under half of the missing clones reflect an unresolved V gene, and the others are unexplained. This sample holds a few hundred thousand clones; 81% were observed only once. The top ten constitute about 7.3% of the sample. Sequencing was carried out using PBMCs. The source of these receptors is a woman aged 60-70 years in good health and CMV-seropositive.

The V gene is TRBV9, the J gene TRBJ2-3; 7 bases fit TRBD2. J gave up 0 bases and V 1 base, and 5 bases lay outside the gene matches. This CDR3 has 16 amino acids. The germline CDR1 and CDR2 sequences are SGDLS and YYNGEE. CDR3 DNA: TGTGCCAGCAGCGTAAGTAGCGGGTCTAGCACAGATACGCAGTATTTT. Translated, it gives CASSVSSGSSTDTQYF.

V usage is TRBV27 and J usage is TRBJ2-7; D is perhaps TRBD2 (6 bases). There are 15 residues in the CDR3. Trimming cost V 2 bases and J 4 bases, with 15 bases left between them. Germline V gives CDR1 MNHEY, CDR2 SMNVEV (reference sequence). CDR3 amino acids: CASSLGGTSHYEQYF. The CDR3 region has the DNA TGTGCCAGCAGTTTAGGAGGGACGTCTCATTACGAGCAGTACTTC.

J is TRBJ1-1 and V is TRBV4-1, with 7 nucleotides matching TRBD1. The germline V gene has CDR1 MGHRA and CDR2 YSYEKL. Unmatched junction bases numbered 11, after V lost 4 bases and J lost 0 bases. The CDR3 spans 17 residues. The CDR3: CASSRNSGQTLNTEAFF. The CDR3 DNA follows: TGCGCCAGCAGCCGGAACTCGGGACAGACTTTGAACACTGAAGCTTTCTTT.

The chain combines TRBV5-1 with TRBJ1-5; 10 bases line up with TRBD1. V trimming: 0 bases; J trimming: 7 bases; junction bases outside the gene matches: 1. The CDR3 runs to 14 residues. CDR1 and CDR2 from the germline V gene are SGHRS and YFSETQ. The CDR3 nucleotides are TGCGCCAGCAGCTTGGGACAGGGGGCCCAGCCCCAGCATTTT. Protein product: CASSLGQGAQPQHF.

The chain has TRBV6-6 and TRBJ1-2; possible D gene TRBD1, 5 bases. This CDR3 has 15 amino acids. Germline lookup yields CDR1 MNHNY and CDR2 SVGAGI (reference sequence). V lost 5 bases, J lost 4 bases, and 17 bases lay in between. The CDR3 nucleotides read TGTGCCAGCAGTCCTACTTCAACAGGCGGCTATGGCTACACCTTC. Encoded protein: CASSPTSTGGYGYTF.

The chain employs TRBV4-1 and TRBJ2-5; 7 bases fit TRBD2. CDR3 length: 16 amino acids. Germline values: CDR1 MGHRA, CDR2 YSYEKL. After removal of 1 base from V and 2 bases from J, the junction contained 7 bases not matched to a gene. The CDR3 here is CASSQVGGRAQETQYF. The CDR3 nucleotides are TGCGCCAGCAGCCAAGTAGGCGGGAGAGCTCAAGAGACCCAGTACTTC.